This is a list of T cell receptor beta chains from one sample in a study of T cells in Graves' hyperthyroidism and ophthalmopathy. TCRdb reprocessed the multiplex PCR reads with MiXCR, giving one entry per CDR3 protein. Among a few hundred thousand distinct CDR3 sequences listed, over 15% were seen once. Sequenced: blood. The receptors here all came from a woman under 30 with Graves' ophthalmopathy. CDR3s include the opening cysteine and the closing phenylalanine or tryptophan. A D gene is named only where the DNA matches it firmly. Clone size is shown for a subset of rows, as once, few, many or a class of expanded clone.

CDR3nt: TGTGCCAGCAGTCACCCAGGGGCAGATACGCAGTATTTT
CDR3aa: CASSHPGADTQYF
abundance: many
j_gene: TRBJ2-3
v_gene: TRBV12-3/TRBV12-4
d_gene: .

CDR3nt: TGTGCCAGCAGCTTGGAAGGGGGCGTCTATGGCTACACCTTC
CDR3aa: CASSLEGGVYGYTF
abundance: few
j_gene: TRBJ1-2
v_gene: TRBV5-6
d_gene: TRBD1

CDR3nt: TGTGCCAGCAGTTACAATTCGGTACGGTTTTATGGCTACACCTTC
CDR3aa: CASSYNSVRFYGYTF
abundance: many
j_gene: TRBJ1-2
v_gene: TRBV6-2/TRBV6-3
d_gene: .

CDR3nt: TGTGCCGGCGCGGATTCACCCCTCCACTTT
CDR3aa: CAGADSPLHF
abundance: .
j_gene: TRBJ1-6
v_gene: TRBV2
d_gene: .

CDR3nt: TGTGCCAGTATGAAGAATTATGGCTACACCTTC
CDR3aa: CASMKNYGYTF
abundance: .
j_gene: TRBJ1-2
v_gene: TRBV6-1
d_gene: .

CDR3nt: TGCGCCAGCAGCTTGGGGGTTTCGGTGAACACTGAAGCTTTCTTT
CDR3aa: CASSLGVSVNTEAFF
abundance: many
j_gene: TRBJ1-1
v_gene: TRBV5-1
d_gene: .

CDR3nt: TGTGCCAGTAGTACAGACAGGGCTTACCCTAGCAATCAGCCCCAGCATTTT
CDR3aa: CASSTDRAYPSNQPQHF
abundance: .
j_gene: TRBJ1-5
v_gene: TRBV19
d_gene: TRBD1

CDR3nt: TGCAGTGCTAGAAGGGACAGGGGGCCGGAGACCCAGTACTTC
CDR3aa: CSARRDRGPETQYF
abundance: .
j_gene: TRBJ2-5
v_gene: TRBV20-1
d_gene: TRBD1

CDR3nt: TGTGCCAGCAGCTTAACTTACGGCACAGGGGCCGGTGGAGGCTACGAGCAGTACTTC
CDR3aa: CASSLTYGTGAGGGYEQYF
abundance: .
j_gene: TRBJ2-7
v_gene: TRBV11-3
d_gene: TRBD1

CDR3nt: TGCGCCAGCAGCTTGGTTTCAGTCACCGGGGAGCTGTTTTTT
CDR3aa: CASSLVSVTGELFF
abundance: .
j_gene: TRBJ2-2
v_gene: TRBV5-1
d_gene: .

CDR3nt: TGTGCCAGCAGTTCTGCGCAGTCCCAGTATCAGCCCCAGCATTTT
CDR3aa: CASSSAQSQYQPQHF
abundance: many
j_gene: TRBJ1-5
v_gene: TRBV12-3/TRBV12-4
d_gene: .

CDR3nt: TGCAGTGCTAGGAGGACAGGGACGTCGAATAGGTACGAGCAGTACTTC
CDR3aa: CSARRTGTSNRYEQYF
abundance: many
j_gene: TRBJ2-7
v_gene: TRBV20-1
d_gene: TRBD1

CDR3nt: TGCGCCAGCAGCCTCACACTAGTTTCCTCCTACAATGAGCAGTTCTTC
CDR3aa: CASSLTLVSSYNEQFF
abundance: few
j_gene: TRBJ2-1
v_gene: TRBV4-3
d_gene: .

CDR3nt: TGTGCCAGCAGTCCGACACTAGCGGGGGGCCAAGAGACCCAGTACTTC
CDR3aa: CASSPTLAGGQETQYF
abundance: many
j_gene: TRBJ2-5
v_gene: TRBV28
d_gene: TRBD2